This TCR beta chain derives from a study of vaccination effects on CD4 cells after COVID-19. Sequenced by immunoSEQ multiplex PCR; TCRdb stores in-frame clones only, minus some. This sample has roughly 45,000 clones; around 79% occur once, and the top ten carry around 30%. Peptide-pool stimulation followed by sequencing identified expanded antigen-specific CD4+ clonotypes in the ViraFEST assay. Isolation of CD4+ T cells took place after less than twelve days of culture. Sometime from March through December 2020, the person acquired a SARS-CoV-2 infection that PCR confirmed. CDR3 size: 15 residues. The trim removed 5 bases at V and 2 bases at J, leaving 8 bases unmatched. Germline V gene sequence: CDR1 PRHDT, CDR2 FYEKMQ (reference sequence). This clone came up a few times. Antigen unknown.

The sequenced sample was CD4+ T cells from PBMCs cultured with a peptide pool, obtained before COVID-19 vaccination. The receptor was isolated from a human donor who had a prior SARS-CoV-2 infection. The gene calls are TRBV13 and TRBJ2-5; TRBD2 aligns across 7 bases. The CDR3 bases are TGTGCCAGCAGCCGCTCGGCTAGCGGACAAGAGACCCAGTACTTC. This codes for CASSRSASGQETQYF. Drawing the rest from reference TRBV13 and TRBJ2-5, the complete variable domain is AAGVIQSPRHLIKEKRETATLKCYPIPRHDTVYWYQQGPGQDPQFLISFYEKMQSDKGSIPDRFSAQQFSDYHSELNMSSLELGDSALYFCASSRSASGQETQYFGPGTRLLVL.